These 20 T cell receptor beta chains share one sample of origin, sequenced in a study of T cell repertoires in cytomegalovirus infection. No antigen is known for these receptors. Each CDR3 protein is one row after TCRdb ran MiXCR on the reads. The sample consists of 450,000 to 600,000 distinct CDR3 sequences, 30% to 35% of them appearing once. The material sequenced was cultured PBMCs, taken from culture after CMV antigen stimulation. The receptors derive from a human donor in good health (CMV status not recorded). Some clones in this sample may be carry-over from other donors' samples.

The chain has TRBV7-6 and TRBJ2-1; a possible D gene is TRBD2 (5 bases). V dropped 2 bases and J dropped 0 bases, with 17 bases sitting between them. The V gene's germline CDR1 is SGHVS and CDR2 FNYEAQ. The CDR3 consists of 18 residues. In nucleotides, the CDR3 is TGTGCCAGCAGCTTACCGGGCCAGCGGTCGAGCTCCTACAATGAGCAGTTCTTC. Protein sequence: CASSLPGQRSSSYNEQFF.

The chain recombines TRBV4-3 with TRBJ2-1; 8 nucleotides line up with TRBD1. The CDR3 consists of 16 residues. Germline V gene lookup returns CDR1 LGHNA and CDR2 YSLEER. Losses at the gene ends were 1 base for V and 8 bases for J; bases not matched to a gene: 10. The CDR3 protein is CASSQGIQGVVDEQFF. Written as DNA, the CDR3 is TGCGCCAGCAGCCAAGGGATACAGGGGGTTGTCGATGAGCAGTTCTTC.

This clonotype showed up just a few times. The genes are TRBV7-2 and TRBJ2-4; 7 bases are a match to TRBD1. Germline V gives CDR1 SGHTA, CDR2 FQGNSA. This CDR3 has 15 residues. J lost 6 bases, V lost 1 base, and 6 bases had no gene match. The CDR3 spells CASSLDWGQLNIQYF. The DNA of the CDR3 is TGTGCCAGCAGCTTAGATTGGGGACAGTTAAACATTCAGTACTTC.

J is TRBJ2-2 and V is TRBV28; TRBD1 aligns across 9 bases. V lost 6 bases, J lost 7 bases, and 9 bases stayed unmatched. Per the germline V gene, CDR1 is MDHEN and CDR2 is SYDVKM. This CDR3 spans 15 amino acids. CDR3 amino acids: CASRTGTGYNGELFF. CDR3 nucleotide sequence: TGTGCCAGCAGGACCGGGACAGGGTATAACGGGGAGCTGTTTTTT.

V is TRBV7-2 and J is TRBJ2-5, with a possible D match to TRBD2 (5 bases). With 5 bases removed from V and 3 bases from J, the gap between germline ends came to 10 bases. CDR3 size: 13 residues. From germline, CDR1 is SGHTA and CDR2 FQGNSA. The CDR3 region is CASSLTREETQYF. CDR3 coding DNA: TGTGCCAGCAGCCTTACTAGGGAAGAGACCCAGTACTTC. Full variable domain (rest looked up from reference TRBV7-2 and TRBJ2-5): GAGVSQSPSNKVTEKGKDVELRCDPISGHTALYWYRQSLGQGLEFLIYFQGNSAPDKSGLPSDRFSAERTGGSVSTLTIQRTQQEDSAVYLCASSLTREETQYFGPGTRLLVL.

This clonotype was picked up many times. This sequence joins TRBV5-6 and TRBJ2-7; 9 bases map to TRBD1. The ends lost 4 bases at V and 0 bases at J; junction bases unmatched: 8. This CDR3 contains 16 residues. CDR1 and CDR2 from the germline V gene are SGHDT and YYEEEE. CDR3 in DNA: TGTGCCAGCAGCCCCCTCGGGACAGGGATCTCCTACGAGCAGTACTTC. Protein sequence: CASSPLGTGISYEQYF. The complete variable domain, with remaining parts taken from reference TRBV5-6 and TRBJ2-7, reads DAGVTQSPTHLIKTRGQQVTLRCSPKSGHDTVSWYQQALGQGPQFIFQYYEEEERQRGNFPDRFSGHQFPNYSSELNVNALLLGDSALYLCASSPLGTGISYEQYFGPGTRLTVT.

The J gene is TRBJ2-1, the V gene TRBV7-6; possible D gene TRBD2, 6 bases. This CDR3 has 17 amino acids. With 5 bases removed from V and 4 bases from J, the gap between germline ends came to 21 bases. Germline loops: CDR1 SGHVS, CDR2 FNYEAQ. Written as DNA, the CDR3 is TGTGCCAGCAGCCCGGGACTCCCTCTTAGCCCGTACAATGAGCAGTTCTTC. This translates into CASSPGLPLSPYNEQFF.

This rearrangement joins TRBV7-2 to TRBJ2-2; possible D gene TRBD2, 5 bases. The CDR3 is 15 amino acids. V lost 5 bases to trimming and J lost 4 bases, with 14 bases between them. The germline CDR1 and CDR2 sequences are SGHTA and FQGNSA. This chain's CDR3 is CASSIESSGTGELFF. In DNA form, the CDR3 reads TGTGCCAGCAGCATAGAAAGCAGCGGCACCGGGGAGCTGTTTTTT. Based on the CDR3 plus reference TRBV7-2 and TRBJ2-2, the full variable domain is GAGVSQSPSNKVTEKGKDVELRCDPISGHTALYWYRQSLGQGLEFLIYFQGNSAPDKSGLPSDRFSAERTGGSVSTLTIQRTQQEDSAVYLCASSIESSGTGELFFGEGSRLTVL.

The rearrangement uses TRBV10-3 and TRBJ2-3; D is unclear. Germline V gene data show CDR1 as ENHRY and CDR2 as SYGVKD. V was clipped by 4 bases and J by 6 bases, with 20 bases between them. The CDR3 has 16 residues. This CDR3 reads CAISGGVKTLEDTQYF. Written as DNA, the CDR3 is TGTGCCATCAGTGGAGGAGTTAAGACTCTCGAGGATACGCAGTATTTT.

The chain joins TRBV7-6 to TRBJ1-6; TRBD1 aligns across 9 bases. Germline CDR1 and CDR2: SGHVS and FNYEAQ. Losses at the gene ends were 0 bases for V and 7 bases for J; bases not matched to a gene: 7. This CDR3 is 17 amino acids long. CDR3 residues: CASSLARQTGGNSPLHF. For the CDR3, the DNA is TGTGCCAGCAGCTTAGCGCGACAGACAGGGGGGAATTCACCCCTCCACTTT. The full variable domain, in which reference TRBV7-6 and TRBJ1-6 provide the parts outside the CDR3, is GAGVSQSPRYKVTKRGQDVALRCDPISGHVSLYWYRQALGQGPEFLTYFNYEAQQDKSGLPNDRFSAERPEGSISTLTIQRTEQRDSAMYRCASSLARQTGGNSPLHFGNGTRLTVT.

This clonotype was found a few times. The chain links TRBV7-2 to TRBJ2-5; unclear D gene. Germline CDR1 and CDR2: SGHTA and FQGNSA. The CDR3 is made up of 14 amino acids. The ends were cut back, 5 bases at V and 1 base at J, with 11 bases in the middle. The CDR3 DNA reads TGTGCCAGCAGCCCCCTCTCCCTCCAAGAGACCCAGTACTTC. Translated, it gives CASSPLSLQETQYF.

This clonotype has a count of ten or more. The chain joins TRBV7-2 to TRBJ2-3, with 13 bases matching TRBD2. This CDR3 region has 15 residues. V lost 4 bases, J lost 4 bases, and 2 bases stayed unmatched. Germline CDR1 reads SGHTA; CDR2 reads FQGNSA. In DNA, the CDR3 is TGTGCCAGCAGCTACGGACTAGCGGGAGCAGATACGCAGTATTTT. Residues: CASSYGLAGADTQYF. Filled out from reference TRBV7-2 and TRBJ2-3, the complete variable domain reads GAGVSQSPSNKVTEKGKDVELRCDPISGHTALYWYRQSLGQGLEFLIYFQGNSAPDKSGLPSDRFSAERTGGSVSTLTIQRTQQEDSAVYLCASSYGLAGADTQYFGPGTRLTVL.

This clonotype has only a few counts. The rearrangement links TRBV4-1 to TRBJ1-3; no firm D call. Trimming left V 0 bases short and J 4 bases short, with 4 bases between. CDR1 and CDR2 (germline): MGHRA, YSYEKL. This CDR3 comprises 13 residues. CDR3 sequence reads: CASSQDSGNTIYF. The DNA of the CDR3 is TGCGCCAGCAGCCAAGATAGCGGAAACACCATATATTTT.

This clonotype was found a few times. The chain combines TRBV7-8 with TRBJ2-5; TRBD1 matches 10 bases. The J segment lost 5 bases and the V segment lost 8 bases, leaving 2 bases of the junction unmatched. Germline loops: CDR1 SGHVS, CDR2 FQNEAQ. This CDR3 has 12 amino acids. In DNA, the CDR3 is TGTGCCAGCCGGACAGGGGGGGAGACCCAGTACTTC. It specifies CASRTGGETQYF.

The chain is built from TRBV6-1 and TRBJ1-2; maybe TRBD1 (5 bases). Germline loops: CDR1 MNHNS, CDR2 SASEGT. CDR3 length equals 14 residues. V was pared by 5 bases and J by 6 bases, with 16 bases between. The CDR3 reads CASSYDPGADGYTF. For the CDR3, the DNA is TGTGCCAGCAGTTACGATCCCGGGGCCGATGGCTACACCTTC.

The rearrangement joins TRBV10-3 to TRBJ2-5; 9 bases match TRBD1. Germline V lookup: CDR1 ENHRY, CDR2 SYGVKD. Trimming cost V 0 bases and J 5 bases; bases outside gene matches: 7. This CDR3 is 16 amino acids long. Written as DNA, the CDR3 is TGTGCCATCAGTGAGTCAACAGGGGGCAATCCGGAGACCCAGTACTTC. This sequence encodes CAISESTGGNPETQYF.

There are a few counts of this clonotype. The chain links TRBV6-8 to TRBJ1-1; D uncertain. V was clipped by 6 bases and J by 6 bases, with 17 bases between them. Germline assignment: CDR1 MNHGY and CDR2 SAAAGT. The CDR3 runs to 14 residues. This CDR3 reads CASRGPGFGSEAFF. The DNA of the CDR3 is TGTGCCAGCAGAGGACCGGGCTTCGGGTCTGAAGCTTTCTTT.

The rearrangement joins TRBV20-1 to TRBJ2-1, with a possible D match to TRBD1 (6 bases). This CDR3 has 12 residues. Germline V gives CDR1 DFQATT, CDR2 SNEGSKA (reference sequence). Trimming took 6 bases from V and 8 from J, leaving 14 bases between them. DNA for the CDR3: TGCAGTGCGAGGACAGATAGCGATGAGCAGTTCTTC. Residues: CSARTDSDEQFF.

Notes on this clonotype: Compared with germline, one end of the junction differs, possibly owing to a read error. The rearrangement links TRBV19 to TRBJ1-1; 9 nucleotides agree with TRBD1. CDR3 length equals 16 residues. CDR1 LNHDA and CDR2 SQIVND come from the germline V gene (reference sequence). For the CDR3, the DNA is TGTGCCAGTAGTATCAGTAGGACAGGGGTCGGCACTGAAGCTTCCTTT. This gives the protein CASSISRTGVGTEASF.

This clonotype has a handful of counts. The V and J genes are TRBV10-3 and TRBJ1-2, with D uncertain. Trimming removed 7 bases at V and 7 bases at J, with 7 bases between. The germline CDR1 and CDR2 sequences are ENHRY and SYGVKD. There are 10 residues in the CDR3. The CDR3 DNA follows: TGTGCCATCAAAGGGTCTGGCTACACCTTC. The encoded protein is CAIKGSGYTF.